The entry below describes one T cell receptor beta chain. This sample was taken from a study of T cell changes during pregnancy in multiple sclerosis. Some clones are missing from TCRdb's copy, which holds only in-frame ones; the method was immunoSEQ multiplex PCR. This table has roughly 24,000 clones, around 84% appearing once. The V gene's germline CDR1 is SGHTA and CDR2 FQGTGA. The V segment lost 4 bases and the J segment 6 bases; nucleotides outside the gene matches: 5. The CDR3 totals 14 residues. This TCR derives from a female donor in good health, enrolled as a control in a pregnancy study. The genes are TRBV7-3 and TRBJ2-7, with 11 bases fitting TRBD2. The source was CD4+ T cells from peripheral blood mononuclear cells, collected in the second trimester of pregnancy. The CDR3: CASSYSGGVAEQYF. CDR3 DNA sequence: TGTGCCAGCAGCTATAGCGGGGGGGTTGCCGAGCAGTACTTC.